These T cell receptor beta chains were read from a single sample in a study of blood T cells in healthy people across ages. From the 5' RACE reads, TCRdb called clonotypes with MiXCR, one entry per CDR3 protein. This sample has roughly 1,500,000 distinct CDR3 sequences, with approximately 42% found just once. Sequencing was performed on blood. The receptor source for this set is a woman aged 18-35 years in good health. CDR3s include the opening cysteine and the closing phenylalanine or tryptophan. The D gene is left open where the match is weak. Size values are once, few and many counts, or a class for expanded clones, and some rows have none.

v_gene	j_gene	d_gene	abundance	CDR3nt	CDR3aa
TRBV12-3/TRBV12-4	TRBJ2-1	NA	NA	TGTGCCAGCAGACTGGGCTACGGAAGCTCCTACAATGAGCAGTTCTTC	CASRLGYGSSYNEQFF
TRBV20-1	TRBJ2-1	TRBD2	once	TGCAGTGCTGTTACGGGACTAGCGGGGGGGGGTGAGCAGTTCTTC	CSAVTGLAGGGEQFF
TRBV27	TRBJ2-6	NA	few	TGTGCCAGCAGTTTAAACAGTCAGAGCTCTGGGGCCAACGTCCTGACTTTC	CASSLNSQSSGANVLTF
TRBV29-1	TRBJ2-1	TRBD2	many	TGCAGCGTCGCTAAACGACTAGCGGGAAATGAGCAGTTCTTC	CSVAKRLAGNEQFF
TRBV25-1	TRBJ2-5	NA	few	TGTGCCAGCAGTGAATTGGACCTCCAAGAGACCCAGTACTTC	CASSELDLQETQYF
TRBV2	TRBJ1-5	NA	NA	TGTGCCAGCAAGGCGGGTTTAGCAATATCGGGTCAGCCCCAGCATTTT	CASKAGLAISGQPQHF
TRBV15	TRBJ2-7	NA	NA	TGTGCCACCAGCAGGCAGGGTTCATCCTCCGAGCAGTACTTC	CATSRQGSSSEQYF
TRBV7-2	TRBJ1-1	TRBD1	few	TGTGCCAGCCGTGGACAGGGGCAACGGGGCACTGAAGCTTTCTTT	CASRGQGQRGTEAFF
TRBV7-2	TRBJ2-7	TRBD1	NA	TGTGCCAGCAGCTTAGCGGGACAGGGATATGACGAGCAGTACTTC	CASSLAGQGYDEQYF
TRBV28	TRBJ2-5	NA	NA	TGTGCCAGCAGGTTACAGTCGGAGACCCAGTACTTC	CASRLQSETQYF
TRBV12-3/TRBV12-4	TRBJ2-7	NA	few	TGTGCCAGCAGAAGAGATACCTACGAGCAGTACTTC	CASRRDTYEQYF
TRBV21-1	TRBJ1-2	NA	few	TGTGCCAGCAGCAAAGATGCGGGGGCGAAAAATGGCTACACCTTC	CASSKDAGAKNGYTF
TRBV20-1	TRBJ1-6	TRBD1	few	TGCAGTGCTAGAGATTTCGACAGGGGATATAATTCACCCCTCCACTTT	CSARDFDRGYNSPLHF
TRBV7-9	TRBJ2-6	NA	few	TGTGCCAGCAGCTTATCAGAGCTCTCTGGGGCCAACGTCCTGACTTTC	CASSLSELSGANVLTF
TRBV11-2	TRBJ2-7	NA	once	TGTGCCAGCAGCGTAGCTAGGGCAGCCTACGAGCAGTACTTC	CASSVARAAYEQYF
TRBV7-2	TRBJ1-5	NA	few	TGTGCCAGCAGCTTATTGGGGTTAAGCAATCAGCCCCAGCATTTT	CASSLLGLSNQPQHF